This is a list of T cell receptor beta chains from one sample in a study of blood T cell repertoires in COVID-19. TCRdb's table, derived via immunoSEQ multiplex PCR, lists solely in-frame clones and lacks some. The data hold 150,000 to 200,000 clones, with about 88% observed a single time. Sequenced: peripheral blood. The receptors were gathered from a man younger than 35 who had recovered from COVID-19. The CDR3 runs from the conserved cysteine through the conserved F or W. The D gene is left open where the match is weak. Clone size, where shown, is once, few, many, or a class for clones that have expanded.

D gene	V gene	J gene	clone size	CDR3 DNA	CDR3 protein
.	TRBV11-2	TRBJ1-1	.	TGTGCCAGCAGCTTAGGCCCGGGTGAAGCTTTCTTT	CASSLGPGEAFF
TRBD1	TRBV7-9	TRBJ1-5	few	TGTGCCAGCGGAATAGGACAGGGGAATCAGCCCCAGCATTTT	CASGIGQGNQPQHF
.	TRBV5-4	TRBJ2-7	.	TGTGCCAGCAGCTTCGGGTCCTACGAGCAGTACTTC	CASSFGSYEQYF
.	TRBV12-3/TRBV12-4	TRBJ1-4	.	TGTGCCAGCAGCCGCGACAGAGGTGAAAAACTGTTTTTT	CASSRDRGEKLFF
.	TRBV5-1	TRBJ2-3	.	TGCGCCAGCAGCCCGAACCAAGGTGGGCAAGGTACGCAGTATTTT	CASSPNQGGQGTQYF
.	TRBV12-3/TRBV12-4	TRBJ2-3	.	TGTGCCAGCAGTCCCCGACAGACAGATACGCAGTATTTT	CASSPRQTDTQYF
TRBD2	TRBV7-8	TRBJ2-7	.	TGTGCCAGCAGCTCTTACCTAGCGGGGAGCTCCTACGAGCAGTACTTC	CASSSYLAGSSYEQYF
TRBD1	TRBV3-1/TRBV3-2	TRBJ1-4	.	TGTGCCAGCAGCCAAGATTTTCGGACAGGTCGGGCAGAAAAACTGTTTTTT	CASSQDFRTGRAEKLFF
TRBD2	TRBV3-1/TRBV3-2	TRBJ2-1	.	TGTGCCAGCAGCCAAGATTTTGCAGCGGGAGGCTCCTACAATGAGCAGTTCTTC	CASSQDFAAGGSYNEQFF
.	TRBV27	TRBJ2-2	.	TGTGCCAGCAGTTTTCTGAACACCGGGGAGCTGTTTTTT	CASSFLNTGELFF
.	TRBV9	TRBJ1-2	.	TGTGCCAGCAGCGTAGAAATATCAGCTAACTATGGCTACACCTTC	CASSVEISANYGYTF